This T cell receptor (beta chain) stems from a study of T cell responses to AZD1222 COVID-19 vaccine. Study-wide points: Sampling captured repertoires only after the peak T cell response. It was only a handful of AZD1222 recipients who were seropositive at baseline. The breadth and depth of Spike-specific TCRs increased once two AZD1222 doses had been given. Researchers report vaccine-associated CD4 TCRs spanning spike, with dominance at 160-218 and 743-854.

This clone was seen more than once but under ten times. The antigen remains undetermined. Clones were read by immunoSEQ multiplex PCR, and TCRdb kept only the in-frame ones, dropping some. The data contain about 140,000 clones, roughly 90% of them singletons. The CDR3 extends over 15 amino acids. V lost 9 bases and J lost 0, with 17 bases in between. The germline V gene encodes CDR1 SEHNR and CDR2 FQNEAQ (reference sequence). This chain connects TRBV7-9 to TRBJ1-1, with TRBD1 as a possible D gene (5 bases). The sequencing here drew on peripheral blood, taken on day 0 of AZD1222 vaccination. The source is an adult in good health. CDR3 coding DNA: TGTGCCAGTAGGCCGAAAGACAGACTGAACACTGAAGCTTTCTTT. It yields the protein CASRPKDRLNTEAFF.